There are many counts of the clone carrying this TCR beta chain. Its antigen is currently unknown. This specimen comes from a study of CD8 T cells in ankylosing spondylitis. Study results and limitations: Earlier authors reported some of these motif variants in reactive arthritis synovial fluid and blood. Characteristic of ankylosing spondylitis blood, it appeared, was a TCR beta motif comprising roughly eight highly homologous variants. Matched synovial fluid from ankylosing spondylitis patients was reported to be enriched for disease-linked clones.

Each TCR beta library was made by quantitative 5'-RACE that incorporated molecular barcodes. From the 5' RACE reads, TCRdb called clonotypes with MiXCR, one entry per CDR3 protein. The table includes just under 550,000 distinct CDR3 sequences, roughly 13% detected once. The CDR3 spans 15 residues. The V end lost 3 bases, the J end lost 0 bases, and 12 bases lay between the germline ends. Sequencing was performed on blood, either unsorted or a sorted T cell fraction (not recorded which). The source of this sequence is a male donor with ankylosing spondylitis. The chain couples TRBV12-3 or TRBV12-4 to TRBJ2-7, with D perhaps given as TRBD1 or TRBD2 (5 bases each). The CDR3 DNA is TGTGCCAGCAGTTTGGCAGGGACCGGCTCCTACGAGCAGTACTTC. Protein: CASSLAGTGSYEQYF.